The T cell receptor (beta chain) described here comes from a study of shared clonotypes between healthy human individuals. Findings and caveats of the study: It was observed that 5% to 6.5% of naive CD4 clonotypes were shared across several donors. Clonotype sharing among donors likely depends on sequencing depth.

CDR1 SGHNT and CDR2 YENEEA come from the germline V gene. The V end lost 5 bases, the J end lost 7 bases, and 11 bases lay between the germline ends. The CDR3 loop spans 13 amino acids. TCRdb's copy holds only in-frame clones and misses some; the assay was immunoSEQ multiplex PCR. The repertoire has about 1.4 million clones, around 97% of them found once; the top ten carry 1.2%. As for this clone: Its antigen remains unidentified.

A CD45RA+ naive subset and a CD45RA-negative memory subset were split from CD4+ cells. The genes are TRBV11-3 and TRBJ2-2; D remains unclear. The TCR sequence derives from a man aged 25-40 years in good health. The sample taken for sequencing was naive CD4+ T cells sorted from blood. Subset in this sample: CD45RA+ positively selected. CDR3 protein: CASSLLEDGELFF. The CDR3 nucleotides read TGTGCCAGCAGCCTTCTAGAAGACGGGGAGCTGTTTTTT. Drawing the rest from reference TRBV11-3 and TRBJ2-2, the complete variable domain is EAGVVQSPRYKIIEKKQPVAFWCNPISGHNTLYWYLQNLGQGPELLIRYENEEAVDDSQLPKDRFSAERLKGVDSTLKIQPAELGDSAVYLCASSLLEDGELFFGEGSRLTVL.